This TCR beta chain was sequenced during a study of T cell repertoires in cytomegalovirus infection. As for the study in general: Recently identified HLA-C-restricted and well-studied HLA-B-restricted CMV epitopes were used. It can be stated that public TCR beta signatures indicated CMV infection as well as a matching HLA type.

TCRdb passed the reads through MiXCR, listing each CDR3 protein once. The sample holds about 830,000 distinct CDR3 sequences; approximately 29% are singletons and the top ten take roughly 12%. CDR1 and CDR2 (germline): MGHRA, YSYEKL. The germline V and J ends were trimmed by 3 bases and 5 bases, with 9 bases remaining between them. This CDR3 region has 13 residues. This clonotype was seen a handful of times. Its antigen is unknown. Whole-study findings and limits: Dominant in the ex vivo response were TCR beta clonotypes restricted by HLA-C and specific for CMV. Totalled public TCR beta family frequency picked out people who carried CMV plus the relevant HLA.

The V gene is TRBV4-1, the J gene TRBJ2-3; D unresolved. Sequencing was performed on cultured CD8+ T cells from PBMCs, taken from culture after CMV antigen stimulation. The sequence was collected from a human donor in good health (CMV status not recorded). Some clones in this sample may be carry-over from other donors' samples. The CDR3 loop is CASSQALGDTQYF. CDR3 nucleotides: TGCGCCAGCAGCCAGGCCTTGGGAGATACGCAGTATTTT.